Listed below are T cell receptor beta chains from one sample, sequenced in a study of CD8 T cells in Susac syndrome. TCRdb used MiXCR to reprocess the immunoSEQ multiplex PCR reads, holding one entry per CDR3 protein. The sample has about 430,000 distinct CDR3 sequences; approximately 85% are singletons. Sequencing was performed on CD8+ T cells from PBMCs. The source is a human donor with multiple sclerosis. CDR3s include the opening cysteine and the closing phenylalanine or tryptophan. A D gene is named only where the DNA matches it firmly. Size tells how often a clone was seen (once, few, many) or the class of an expanded clone, and some rows leave it out.

CDR3 length: 14; clone size: NA; V gene: TRBV2; J gene: TRBJ2-2; D gene: NA; CDR3 DNA: TGTGCCAGCAGTGAAGCAGTGGACACCGGGGAGCTGTTTTTT; CDR3 protein: CASSEAVDTGELFF
CDR3 length: 14; clone size: NA; V gene: TRBV27; J gene: TRBJ2-1; D gene: TRBD1; CDR3 DNA: TGTGCCAGCAGTTTAAGGACAGGGAAAAATGAGCAGTTCTTC; CDR3 protein: CASSLRTGKNEQFF
CDR3 length: 15; clone size: NA; V gene: TRBV5-1; J gene: TRBJ2-1; D gene: TRBD1; CDR3 DNA: TGCGCCAGCAGCTTGGAAGGGACAGGGGGCAATGAGCAGTTCTTC; CDR3 protein: CASSLEGTGGNEQFF
CDR3 length: 16; clone size: NA; V gene: TRBV14; J gene: TRBJ2-7; D gene: NA; CDR3 DNA: TGTGCCAGCAGCCAAGACTTGGGCAGGGTGGCCTACGAGCAGTACTTC; CDR3 protein: CASSQDLGRVAYEQYF
CDR3 length: 13; clone size: NA; V gene: TRBV19; J gene: TRBJ1-1; D gene: NA; CDR3 DNA: TGTGCCAGTAGTATGGGGTGGGGCACTGAAGCTTTCTTT; CDR3 protein: CASSMGWGTEAFF
CDR3 length: 13; clone size: NA; V gene: TRBV2; J gene: TRBJ2-2; D gene: NA; CDR3 DNA: TGTGCCAGCAGTGTAGTTTCACCCGGGGAGCTGTTTTTT; CDR3 protein: CASSVVSPGELFF
CDR3 length: 14; clone size: NA; V gene: TRBV7-9; J gene: TRBJ2-5; D gene: NA; CDR3 DNA: TGTGCCAGCAGCTTAGCGGGGGCGGAAGAGACCCAGTACTTC; CDR3 protein: CASSLAGAEETQYF
CDR3 length: 14; clone size: NA; V gene: TRBV27; J gene: TRBJ1-2; D gene: TRBD1; CDR3 DNA: TGTGCCAGCAGTTCTACACAGGGGGAGCGTGGCTACACCTTC; CDR3 protein: CASSSTQGERGYTF
CDR3 length: 15; clone size: NA; V gene: TRBV27; J gene: TRBJ2-7; D gene: TRBD2; CDR3 DNA: TGTGCCAGCAGTTCCAGGACTAGAAGTTTGGGAGAGCAGTACTTC; CDR3 protein: CASSSRTRSLGEQYF
CDR3 length: 14; clone size: NA; V gene: TRBV27; J gene: TRBJ1-2; D gene: NA; CDR3 DNA: TGTGCCAGCAGTTATGGACGGAAAAACTATGGCTACACCTTC; CDR3 protein: CASSYGRKNYGYTF
CDR3 length: 13; clone size: NA; V gene: TRBV30; J gene: TRBJ2-7; D gene: NA; CDR3 DNA: TGTGCCTGGAGCGGGGCGTACCTCTACGAGCAGTACTTC; CDR3 protein: CAWSGAYLYEQYF
CDR3 length: 13; clone size: NA; V gene: TRBV5-4; J gene: TRBJ1-1; D gene: NA; CDR3 DNA: TGTGCCAGCAGACTGGGGCCCGCCACTGAAGCTTTCTTT; CDR3 protein: CASRLGPATEAFF
CDR3 length: 14; clone size: NA; V gene: TRBV9; J gene: TRBJ2-1; D gene: TRBD2; CDR3 DNA: TGTGCCAGCAGCGCGGCCGATCGGGGGGAGAGAGAGTTCTTC; CDR3 protein: CASSAADRGEREFF
CDR3 length: 13; clone size: NA; V gene: TRBV27; J gene: TRBJ2-2; D gene: NA; CDR3 DNA: TGTGCCAGCAGTTACAGTGGCCCCGGGGAGCTGTTTTTT; CDR3 protein: CASSYSGPGELFF
CDR3 length: 13; clone size: NA; V gene: TRBV30; J gene: TRBJ1-1; D gene: NA; CDR3 DNA: TGTGCCTGCAGAAACCGGGCCGACACTGAAGCTTTCTTT; CDR3 protein: CACRNRADTEAFF
CDR3 length: 16; clone size: NA; V gene: TRBV7-9; J gene: TRBJ2-5; D gene: NA; CDR3 DNA: TGTGCCAGCAGCTCCACCGGGCCGCCATACCAAGAGACCCAGTACTTC; CDR3 protein: CASSSTGPPYQETQYF
CDR3 length: 15; clone size: once; V gene: TRBV12-3/TRBV12-4; J gene: TRBJ2-5; D gene: TRBD1; CDR3 DNA: TGTGCCAGCAGTTTAGAGGGGGGACAGGAAGAGACCCAGTACTTC; CDR3 protein: CASSLEGGQEETQYF
CDR3 length: 13; clone size: NA; V gene: TRBV19; J gene: TRBJ2-1; D gene: NA; CDR3 DNA: TGTGCCAGTAGTATAGACGGAGCCAATGAGCAGTTCTTC; CDR3 protein: CASSIDGANEQFF
CDR3 length: 15; clone size: NA; V gene: TRBV16; J gene: TRBJ2-7; D gene: NA; CDR3 DNA: TGTGCCAGCAGCCAATCGACTCTGAACCTCTACGAGCAGTACTTC; CDR3 protein: CASSQSTLNLYEQYF
CDR3 length: 17; clone size: NA; V gene: TRBV27; J gene: TRBJ1-1; D gene: NA; CDR3 DNA: TGTGCCAGCAGTTTATCGTCTCGGGGCATTCAGGACACTGAAGCTTTCTTT; CDR3 protein: CASSLSSRGIQDTEAFF
CDR3 length: 15; clone size: NA; V gene: TRBV4-1; J gene: TRBJ1-2; D gene: NA; CDR3 DNA: TGCGCCAGCAGCCACAGAGGGGGGATTCTTGGTGGCTACACCTTC; CDR3 protein: CASSHRGGILGGYTF
CDR3 length: 17; clone size: NA; V gene: TRBV27; J gene: TRBJ2-5; D gene: TRBD2; CDR3 DNA: TGTGCCAGCAGTTTAAGCCCTAGCGGAGGGCCCCAAGAGACCCAGTACTTC; CDR3 protein: CASSLSPSGGPQETQYF
CDR3 length: 16; clone size: many; V gene: TRBV4-2; J gene: TRBJ2-1; D gene: NA; CDR3 DNA: TGTGCCAGCAGCCCCAACCGGGACCTAGGGGGGAATGAGCAGTTCTTC; CDR3 protein: CASSPNRDLGGNEQFF
CDR3 length: 15; clone size: few; V gene: TRBV27; J gene: TRBJ1-4; D gene: NA; CDR3 DNA: TGTGCCAGCAGCCCGGACCGGGGGGTTGGTGAAAAACTGTTTTTT; CDR3 protein: CASSPDRGVGEKLFF
CDR3 length: 15; clone size: NA; V gene: TRBV27; J gene: TRBJ2-3; D gene: NA; CDR3 DNA: TGTGCCAGCAGTTTACCCGAAGCGGCCGGAGATACGCAGTATTTT; CDR3 protein: CASSLPEAAGDTQYF
CDR3 length: 14; clone size: NA; V gene: TRBV30; J gene: TRBJ2-7; D gene: TRBD2; CDR3 DNA: TGTGCCTGGACCGGACTAGCGGGCTCCTACGAGCAGTACTTC; CDR3 protein: CAWTGLAGSYEQYF
CDR3 length: 17; clone size: NA; V gene: TRBV13; J gene: TRBJ1-4; D gene: TRBD1; CDR3 DNA: TGTGCCAGCAGCCATGGGACAGGGGGTAGTAGGAGTGAAAAACTGTTTTTT; CDR3 protein: CASSHGTGGSRSEKLFF
CDR3 length: 15; clone size: NA; V gene: TRBV4-1; J gene: TRBJ2-7; D gene: TRBD1; CDR3 DNA: TGCGCCAGCAGCCAATCCGGGACAGGGCAATACGAGCAGTACTTC; CDR3 protein: CASSQSGTGQYEQYF
CDR3 length: 18; clone size: NA; V gene: TRBV29-1; J gene: TRBJ1-2; D gene: NA; CDR3 DNA: TGCAGCGTTGAACCGCTTGAATTCAAGGACAGTACTAACTATGGCTACACCTTC; CDR3 protein: CSVEPLEFKDSTNYGYTF
CDR3 length: 16; clone size: NA; V gene: TRBV3-1; J gene: TRBJ2-2; D gene: NA; CDR3 DNA: TGTGCCAGCAGCCAAGATCAGGGCTTGGGCACCGGGGAGCTGTTTTTT; CDR3 protein: CASSQDQGLGTGELFF
CDR3 length: 15; clone size: NA; V gene: TRBV20-1; J gene: TRBJ2-4; D gene: TRBD2; CDR3 DNA: TGCAGTGCGCGGACTAGCGGGGGAGCCAAAAACATTCAGTACTTC; CDR3 protein: CSARTSGGAKNIQYF
CDR3 length: 15; clone size: NA; V gene: TRBV19; J gene: TRBJ2-7; D gene: NA; CDR3 DNA: TGTGCCAGTAGTCCGCGGGGGCTGACCCTTTTCGAGCAGTACTTC; CDR3 protein: CASSPRGLTLFEQYF